This T cell receptor (beta chain) was recorded in a study of response to subunit inactivated influenza vaccine. TCRdb reanalysed the RT-PCR reads using MiXCR and keeps one entry per CDR3 protein. The table has about 570,000 distinct CDR3 sequences, roughly 10% seen once. V lost 6 bases and J lost 4; bases outside the gene matches: 11. CDR1 and CDR2 (germline): MGHRA, YSYEKL. The CDR3 covers 15 residues. Another study also made use of these data, one on T cells expressing NK-cell markers. That work states: With UMIs, 5'RACE template switching was used to make TCR beta cDNA. Serological testing identified seven of the eight sequenced donors as HCMV-seropositive and one as seronegative. With an anti-gamma-delta TCR antibody, sorting in several experiments was kept to alpha-beta TCR T cells. Among CD8+ T cells from more than five donors, dominant NKG2C+ clonotypes accounted for roughly 1.0-8%. The CD3+CD56-NKG2C+ fraction of a handful of donors was likewise dominated by these clonotypes.

The chain joins TRBV4-1 to TRBJ2-7, with TRBD1 matching over 8 bases. This sequence was found in a man aged 50 to 60 who received an inactivated influenza vaccine. This material consisted of PBMCs from blood, taken on the day of vaccination. CDR3 sequence reads: CASRTAPRGRYEQYF. As DNA, the CDR3 is TGCGCCAGCAGAACGGCACCCAGGGGGCGTTACGAGCAGTACTTC.